Here is one T cell receptor beta chain with its context. Its antigen is still unknown. These data originate in a study of T cells after yellow fever vaccination. Study-wide results and caveats: Peaking faster, on day 5 versus 15, the secondary response was nonetheless weaker. The CD4 and CD8 compartments had a small share of their clonotypes in common. Subsequent booster samples again held most clones from primary vaccination (approximately 95% CD4, approximately 85% CD8).

The CDR3 consists of 15 residues. After removal of 0 bases from V and 4 bases from J, the junction contained 5 bases not matched to a gene. Germline CDR1 LNHNV, CDR2 YYDKDF (reference sequence). UMIs and a universal primer site were added when TCR cDNA was made by 5'RACE template switching. TCRdb processed the 5' RACE reads anew with MiXCR; each CDR3 protein has one entry. The table has nearly 550,000 distinct CDR3 sequences, about a fifth seen once. The sample consisted of PBMCs, taken 15 days after the yellow fever booster vaccination. The rearrangement uses TRBV15 and TRBJ2-7, with 8 bases matching TRBD2. This TCR came from a man under 40 who received the YFV17D yellow fever vaccine. CDR3 loop: CATSRDRLARYEQYF. CDR3 in DNA: TGTGCCACCAGCAGAGATAGACTAGCGCGTTACGAGCAGTACTTC.